This T cell receptor beta chain was captured by sequencing in a study of T cells in Graves' hyperthyroidism and ophthalmopathy. Study observations and caveats: A model of 13 V-J pairs discriminated ophthalmopathy from stable hyperthyroidism. Most clonotypes expanded in thyroid above 0.001 were likewise present in blood.

Researchers took RNA transcripts and amplified the TCR beta CDR3 regions from them. The study used the HTBI primer set for a first-round RT-PCR of the TCR CDR3. In TCRdb, the multiplex PCR reads were re-called with MiXCR into one record per CDR3 protein. This sample has roughly 400,000 distinct CDR3 sequences, with around 25% found just once. A lack of ophthalmopathy progression within 18 months defined stable Graves' hyperthyroidism. Uncontrolled infection, other autoimmune disease, pregnancy or lactation disqualified patients from enrolment. In its sample, this clonotype was seen once. Its antigen is as yet unknown. The sequenced material came from blood. The TCR originated in a man aged 50 to 59 with Graves' hyperthyroidism.

CDR3 nucleotide sequence: TGCAGCATAGGGACAGGGGCGGGCACAGATACGCAGTATTTT. Translated, it gives CSIGTGAGTDTQYF. This rearrangement joins TRBV29-1 to TRBJ2-3, with 10 bases fitting TRBD1. V lost 8 bases to trimming and J lost 1 base; unmatched junction nucleotides: 6. The CDR3 sequence is 14 residues long. Germline-derived CDR1 and CDR2 are SQVTM and ANQGSEA.